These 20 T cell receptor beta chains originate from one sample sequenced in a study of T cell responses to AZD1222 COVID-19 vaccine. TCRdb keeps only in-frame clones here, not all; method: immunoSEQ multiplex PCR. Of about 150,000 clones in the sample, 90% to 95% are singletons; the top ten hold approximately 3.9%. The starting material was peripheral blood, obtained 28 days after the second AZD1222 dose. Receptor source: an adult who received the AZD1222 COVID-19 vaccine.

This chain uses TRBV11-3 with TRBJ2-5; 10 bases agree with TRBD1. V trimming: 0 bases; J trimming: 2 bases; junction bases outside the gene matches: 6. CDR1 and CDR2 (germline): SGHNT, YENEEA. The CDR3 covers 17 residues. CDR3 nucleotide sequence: TGTGCCAGCAGCTTAGAGGGACAGGGGTTTGGGCAAGAGACCCAGTACTTC. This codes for CASSLEGQGFGQETQYF.

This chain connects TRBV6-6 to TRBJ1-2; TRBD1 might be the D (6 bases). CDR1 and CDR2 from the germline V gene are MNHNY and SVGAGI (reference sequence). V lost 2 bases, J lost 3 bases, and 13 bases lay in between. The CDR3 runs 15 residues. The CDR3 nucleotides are TGTGCCAGCAGTTACCCGGGACAAGCGGACTATGGCTACACCTTC. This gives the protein CASSYPGQADYGYTF.

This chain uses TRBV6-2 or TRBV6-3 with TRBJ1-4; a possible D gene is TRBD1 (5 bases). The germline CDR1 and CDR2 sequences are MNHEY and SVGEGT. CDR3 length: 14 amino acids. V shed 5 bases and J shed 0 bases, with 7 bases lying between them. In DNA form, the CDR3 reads TGTGCCAGCAGTAGGACAACAACTAATGAAAAACTGTTTTTT. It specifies CASSRTTTNEKLFF.

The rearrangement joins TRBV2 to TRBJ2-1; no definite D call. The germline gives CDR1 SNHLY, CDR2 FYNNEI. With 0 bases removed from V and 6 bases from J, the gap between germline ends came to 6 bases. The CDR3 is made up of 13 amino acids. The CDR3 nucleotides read TGTGCCAGCAGTGAAGCGATAAGCAATGAGCAGTTCTTC. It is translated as CASSEAISNEQFF.

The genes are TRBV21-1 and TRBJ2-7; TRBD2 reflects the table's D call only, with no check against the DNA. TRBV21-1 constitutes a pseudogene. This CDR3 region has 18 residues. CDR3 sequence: CASSKRDSLAGGDYEQYF. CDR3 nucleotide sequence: TGTGCCAGCAGCAAACGCGATTCTCTAGCGGGAGGAGACTACGAGCAGTACTTC.

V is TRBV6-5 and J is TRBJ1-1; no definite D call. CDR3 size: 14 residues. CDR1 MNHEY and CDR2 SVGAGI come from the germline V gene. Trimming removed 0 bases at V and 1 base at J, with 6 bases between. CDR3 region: CASSYSPGNTEAFF. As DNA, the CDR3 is TGTGCCAGCAGTTACTCTCCGGGGAACACTGAAGCTTTCTTT.

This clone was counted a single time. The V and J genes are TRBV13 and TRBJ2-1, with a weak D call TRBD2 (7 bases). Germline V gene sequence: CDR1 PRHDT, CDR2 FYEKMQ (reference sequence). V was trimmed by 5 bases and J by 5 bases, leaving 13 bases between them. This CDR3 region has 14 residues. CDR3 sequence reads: CASSHGGRDNEQFF. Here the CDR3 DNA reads TGTGCCAGCAGCCACGGGGGGCGGGACAATGAGCAGTTCTTC. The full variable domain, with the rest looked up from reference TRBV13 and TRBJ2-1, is AAGVIQSPRHLIKEKRETATLKCYPIPRHDTVYWYQQGPGQDPQFLISFYEKMQSDKGSIPDRFSAQQFSDYHSELNMSSLELGDSALYFCASSHGGRDNEQFFGPGTRLTVL.

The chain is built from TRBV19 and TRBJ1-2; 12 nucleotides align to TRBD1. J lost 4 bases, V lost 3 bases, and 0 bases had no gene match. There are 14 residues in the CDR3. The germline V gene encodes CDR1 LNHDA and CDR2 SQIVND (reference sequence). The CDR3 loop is CASSMGQGAYGYTF. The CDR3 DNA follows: TGTGCCAGTAGTATGGGACAGGGGGCCTATGGCTACACCTTC. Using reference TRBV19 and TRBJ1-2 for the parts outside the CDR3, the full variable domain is DGGITQSPKYLFRKEGQNVTLSCEQNLNHDAMYWYRQDPGQGLRLIYYSQIVNDFQKGDIAEGYSVSREKKESFPLTVTSAQKNPTAFYLCASSMGQGAYGYTFGSGTRLTVV.

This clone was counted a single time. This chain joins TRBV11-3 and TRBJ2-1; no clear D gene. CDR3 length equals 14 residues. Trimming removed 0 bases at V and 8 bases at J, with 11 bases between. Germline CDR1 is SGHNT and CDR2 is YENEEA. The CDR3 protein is CASSLDTIVDEQFF. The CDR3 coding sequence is TGTGCCAGCAGCTTAGATACAATAGTTGATGAGCAGTTCTTC.

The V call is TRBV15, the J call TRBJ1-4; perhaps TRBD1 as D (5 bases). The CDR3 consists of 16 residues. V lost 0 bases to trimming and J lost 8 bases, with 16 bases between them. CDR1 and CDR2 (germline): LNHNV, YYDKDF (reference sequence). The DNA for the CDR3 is TGTGCCACCAGCAGAGAGGTGGGGCCCCCAAGGGAAAAACTGTTTTTT. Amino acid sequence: CATSREVGPPREKLFF.

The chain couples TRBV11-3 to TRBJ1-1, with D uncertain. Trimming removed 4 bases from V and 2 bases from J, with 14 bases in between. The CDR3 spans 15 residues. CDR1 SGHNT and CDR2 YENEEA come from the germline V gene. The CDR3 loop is CASSSRGSGNTEAFF. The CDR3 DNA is TGTGCCAGCAGCTCCCGCGGTAGCGGAAACACTGAAGCTTTCTTT.

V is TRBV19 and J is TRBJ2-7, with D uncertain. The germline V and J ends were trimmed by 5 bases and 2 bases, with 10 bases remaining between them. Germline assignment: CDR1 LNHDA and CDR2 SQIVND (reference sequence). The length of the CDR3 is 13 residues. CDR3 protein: CASSRAKAYEQYF. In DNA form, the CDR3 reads TGTGCCAGTAGTCGGGCTAAGGCCTACGAGCAGTACTTC.

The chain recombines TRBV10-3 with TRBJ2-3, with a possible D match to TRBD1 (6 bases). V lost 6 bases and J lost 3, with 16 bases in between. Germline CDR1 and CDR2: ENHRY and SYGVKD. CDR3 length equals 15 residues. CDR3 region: CAISQGPQGTDTQYF. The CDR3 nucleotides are TGTGCCATCAGCCAGGGACCCCAGGGGACAGATACGCAGTATTTT.

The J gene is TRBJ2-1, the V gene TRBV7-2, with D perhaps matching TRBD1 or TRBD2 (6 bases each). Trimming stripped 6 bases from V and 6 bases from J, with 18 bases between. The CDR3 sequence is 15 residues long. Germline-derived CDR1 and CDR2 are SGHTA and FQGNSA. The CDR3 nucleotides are TGTGCCAGCAGACAACAGGGACTCAGTCCCAATGAGCAGTTCTTC. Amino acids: CASRQQGLSPNEQFF. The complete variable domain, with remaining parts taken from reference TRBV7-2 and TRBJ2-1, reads GAGVSQSPSNKVTEKGKDVELRCDPISGHTALYWYRQSLGQGLEFLIYFQGNSAPDKSGLPSDRFSAERTGGSVSTLTIQRTQQEDSAVYLCASRQQGLSPNEQFFGPGTRLTVL.

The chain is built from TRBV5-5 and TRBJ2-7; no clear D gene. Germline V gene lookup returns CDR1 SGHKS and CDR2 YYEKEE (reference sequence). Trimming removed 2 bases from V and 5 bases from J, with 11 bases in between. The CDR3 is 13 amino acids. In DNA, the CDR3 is TGTGCCAGCAGCTTCCTAGACGTCCACGAGCAGTACTTC. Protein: CASSFLDVHEQYF.

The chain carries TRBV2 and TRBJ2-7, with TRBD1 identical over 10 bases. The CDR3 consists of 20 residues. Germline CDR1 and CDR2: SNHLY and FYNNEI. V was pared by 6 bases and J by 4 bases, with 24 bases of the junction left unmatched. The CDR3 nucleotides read TGTGCCAGCAGCCAACCGGACAGGGGGGATCCCAATTATGCCCTATACGAGCAGTACTTC. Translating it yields CASSQPDRGDPNYALYEQYF.

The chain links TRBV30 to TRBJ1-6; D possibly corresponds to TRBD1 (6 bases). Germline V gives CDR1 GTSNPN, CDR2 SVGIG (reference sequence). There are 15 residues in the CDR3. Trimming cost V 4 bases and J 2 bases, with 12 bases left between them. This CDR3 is CAWKDSRTYNSPLHF. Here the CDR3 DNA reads TGTGCCTGGAAGGACAGTCGGACCTATAATTCACCCCTCCACTTT.

The CDR3 is CASSEARWGVGEKLFF. The CDR3 DNA reads as TGCGCCAGCAGCGAAGCGAGGTGGGGTGTCGGTGAAAAACTGTTTTTT. The V call is TRBV4-3, the J call TRBJ1-4; the D is unclear. Trimming left V 5 bases short and J 7 bases short, with 20 bases between. This CDR3 has 16 amino acids. Germline values: CDR1 LGHNA, CDR2 YSLEER.

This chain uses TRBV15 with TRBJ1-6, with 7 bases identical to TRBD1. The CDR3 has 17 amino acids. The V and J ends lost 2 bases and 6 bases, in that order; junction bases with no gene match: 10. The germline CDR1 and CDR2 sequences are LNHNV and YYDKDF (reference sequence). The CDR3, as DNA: TGTGCCACCAGCAGACCCCGGGACAGAGGAATTAATTCACCCCTCCACTTT. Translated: CATSRPRDRGINSPLHF.

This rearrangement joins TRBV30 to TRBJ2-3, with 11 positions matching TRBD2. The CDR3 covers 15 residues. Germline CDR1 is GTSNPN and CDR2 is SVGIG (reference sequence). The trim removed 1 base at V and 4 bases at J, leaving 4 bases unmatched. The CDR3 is CAWSDSGGAPDTQYF. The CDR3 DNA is TGTGCCTGGAGTGATAGCGGGGGGGCCCCAGATACGCAGTATTTT.